The subject of this entry is one T cell receptor beta chain. Antigen: not known. Unmatched junction bases numbered 24, after V lost 1 base and J lost 5 bases. There are 21 residues in the CDR3. Germline V gene data show CDR1 as SGHRS and CDR2 as YFSETQ. This record belongs to a study of shared clonotypes between healthy human individuals. About the study: Each donor's CD8 memory used one plate, CD8 naive two, each CD4 subset three. Study results and caveats: Clonotypes which were not shared had lower generation probabilities than clonotypes that all four donors shared.

Naive CD8 cells lacked CD45RO, underwent positive selection for CCR7 and left out terminally differentiated effector memory CD45RA+ cells. DNA at about 0.2 ug, roughly 27,000 T cell genomes, went into sorted-subset replicate PCRs. Clones were sequenced by immunoSEQ multiplex PCR, and TCRdb holds only the in-frame ones, with some missing. The sample comprises approximately 810,000 clones, more than 85% of which are singletons, and nearly 25% rests with the top ten. Sequencing was performed on naive CD8+ T cells sorted from blood. The receptor was derived from a man under 40 in good health. V is TRBV5-1 and J is TRBJ2-1; 7 nucleotides align to TRBD2. The CDR3 reads CASSLWDVSQGILRGDNEQFF. The CDR3 bases are TGCGCCAGCAGCTTGTGGGACGTGTCGCAGGGAATACTTCGGGGGGACAATGAGCAGTTCTTC.